This T cell receptor beta chain appears in the sequencing data of a study of vaccination and CD4 T cells after COVID-19. Study-wide background: Investigators stimulated cells with overlapping spike peptides drawn from SARS-CoV-2, HCoV-NL63, HCoV-OC43 and HCoV-229E.

In the case of this clonotype: The antigen remains unidentified.

Treatment noted: roughly ten-day PBMC culture with coronavirus spike peptide pools or control peptides (ViraFEST assay). Each well received a few million PBMCs, cultured with approximately 9 IU/ml IL-2 and 8 to 10 ug/ml peptide pools. Trimming took 3 bases from V and 2 from J, leaving 18 bases between them. The CDR3 extends over 17 amino acids. Germline lookup yields CDR1 MNHEY and CDR2 SVGAGI. Sequence data for DNA of cultured CD4+ T cells were generated by the Oncomine TCR Beta short-read assay. Cultured CD4+ T cells yielded the extracted genomic DNA. TCRdb redid the calling of the PCR reads with MiXCR, one entry per CDR3 protein. The sample has about 12,000 distinct CDR3 sequences; roughly 33% are singletons.

Sequencing used cultured CD4+ T cells from blood. The sequence was collected from a human donor with COVID-19. This rearrangement joins TRBV6-5 to TRBJ2-3; D is tentatively TRBD1 or TRBD2 (5 bases each). CDR3 sequence (DNA): TGTGCCAGCAGTTATAGGCCGAAGGCAGGGACCACAGATACGCAGTATTTT. Amino acids: CASSYRPKAGTTDTQYF.